The TCR beta chain described here comes from a study of blood T cell repertoires in COVID-19. Study summary: Acute and convalescent COVID-19 specimens originated in the United States, Italy and Spain.

Assay used: immunoSEQ multiplex PCR; TCRdb lists only in-frame clones, some missing. Among fewer than 400,000 clones, roughly 90% were seen once, and the ten largest hold less than 4%. From germline, CDR1 is SGHRS and CDR2 YFSETQ. The CDR3 covers 16 residues. The V and J ends lost 4 bases and 3 bases respectively, with 16 bases between them. Participant reports of clinical history set cohort assignment. V is TRBV5-1 and J is TRBJ1-4; D remains unclear. The sample taken for sequencing was PBMCs or T cells enriched from blood (not recorded which). This receptor was taken from a woman aged 25-40 years who had been exposed to COVID-19. CDR3 amino acids: CASSPDPGSANEKLFF. The CDR3 DNA is TGCGCCAGCAGCCCAGATCCAGGTTCAGCTAATGAAAAACTGTTTTTT.